This record covers a single TCR beta chain. These data come from a study of blood T cell repertoires in COVID-19. On the study more broadly: Italy, Spain and the United States were the sources of the convalescent and acute COVID-19 samples.

Profiling relied on immunoSEQ multiplex PCR, and the TCRdb table lists in-frame clones only, not all of them. The sample has 200,000 to 250,000 clones; 70% to 85% are singletons. The germline CDR1 and CDR2 sequences are MNHNS and SASEGT. CDR3 size: 16 residues. With V trimmed by 0 bases and J by 7 bases, 11 bases remained unmatched. This TCR was recovered from a woman aged 60-75 years who had recovered from COVID-19. V and J are TRBV6-1 and TRBJ1-1; TRBD1 aligns across 7 bases. Material for sequencing was PBMCs or T cells enriched from blood (not recorded which). CDR3 protein: CASSEAPNRGDGEAFF. The CDR3 coding sequence is TGTGCCAGCAGTGAAGCCCCCAACAGGGGAGACGGTGAAGCTTTCTTT.